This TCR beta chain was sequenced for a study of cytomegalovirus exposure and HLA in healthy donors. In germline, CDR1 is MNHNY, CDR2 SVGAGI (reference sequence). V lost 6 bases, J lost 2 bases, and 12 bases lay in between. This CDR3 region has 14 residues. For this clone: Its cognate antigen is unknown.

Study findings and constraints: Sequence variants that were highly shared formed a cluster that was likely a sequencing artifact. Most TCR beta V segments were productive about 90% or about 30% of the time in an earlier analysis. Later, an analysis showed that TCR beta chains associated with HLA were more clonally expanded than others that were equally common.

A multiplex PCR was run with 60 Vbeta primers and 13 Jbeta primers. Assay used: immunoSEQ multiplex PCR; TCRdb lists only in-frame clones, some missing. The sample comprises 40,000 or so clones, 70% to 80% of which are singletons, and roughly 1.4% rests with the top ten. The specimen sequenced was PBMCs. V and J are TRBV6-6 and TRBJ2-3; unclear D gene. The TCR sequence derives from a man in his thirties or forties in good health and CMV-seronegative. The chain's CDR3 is CASSRGLDTDTQYF. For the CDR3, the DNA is TGTGCCAGCAGCCGCGGCTTGGACACAGATACGCAGTATTTT.